Listed here are 12 T cell receptor beta chains from one sample, sequenced in a study of shared clonotypes between healthy human individuals. TCRdb keeps only in-frame clones here, not all; method: immunoSEQ multiplex PCR. Among roughly 2.5 million clones, 90% to 95% were seen once, and the ten largest hold about 0.13%. Sequenced input: naive CD4+ T cells sorted from blood. Subset noted: CD45RA+ positively selected. These TCRs come from a man aged 18-30 years in good health.

The genes are TRBV9 and TRBJ2-1; D is tentatively TRBD1 or TRBD2 (5 bases each). The CDR3 spans 15 residues. V was trimmed by 3 bases and J by 4 bases, leaving 14 bases between them. Germline CDR1 is SGDLS and CDR2 is YYNGEE. This CDR3 is CASSAGLEGYNEQFF. The CDR3 bases are TGTGCCAGCAGCGCGGGGCTAGAGGGGTACAATGAGCAGTTCTTC.

The chain couples TRBV28 to TRBJ1-5, with D unclear. The germline gives CDR1 MDHEN, CDR2 SYDVKM. V was clipped by 7 bases and J by 0 bases, with 7 bases between them. The CDR3 contains 13 residues. The CDR3 loop reads CASISTSNQPQHF. Written as DNA, the CDR3 is TGTGCCAGCATTTCGACTAGCAATCAGCCCCAGCATTTT.

The chain joins TRBV14 to TRBJ2-1; D unresolved. Trimming pared 1 base from V and 3 bases from J, leaving 4 bases between. Germline CDR1 and CDR2: SGHDN and FVKESK. This CDR3 comprises 13 residues. CDR3 bases: TGTGCCAGCAGCCAAGTCCTCTACAATGAGCAGTTCTTC. Translating it yields CASSQVLYNEQFF. Using reference TRBV14 and TRBJ2-1 for the parts outside the CDR3, the full variable domain is EAGVTQFPSHSVIEKGQTVTLRCDPISGHDNLYWYRRVMGKEIKFLLHFVKESKQDESGMPNNRFLAERTGGTYSTLKVQPAELEDSGVYFCASSQVLYNEQFFGPGTRLTVL.

This chain links TRBV11-2 with TRBJ1-4; D is undetermined. Germline V gene lookup returns CDR1 SGHAT and CDR2 FQNNGV. The CDR3 has 15 amino acids. V was cut by 11 bases and J by 0 bases, with 16 bases left in between. Here the CDR3 reads CASTSQLTTNEKLFF. The DNA for the CDR3 is TGTGCCTCAACGTCGCAACTCACAACTAATGAAAAACTGTTTTTT.

V gene TRBV5-1 combines with J gene TRBJ2-2; tentatively, D is TRBD1 or TRBD2 (5 bases each). V dropped 5 bases and J dropped 0 bases, with 8 bases sitting between them. Germline V gene sequence: CDR1 SGHRS, CDR2 YFSETQ. The CDR3 totals 14 residues. The CDR3 sequence: CASRTGPNTGELFF. The CDR3 nucleotides are TGCGCCAGCAGGACGGGGCCGAACACCGGGGAGCTGTTTTTT.

The genes are TRBV19 and TRBJ2-3, with D maybe TRBD2 (5 bases). Germline assignment: CDR1 LNHDA and CDR2 SQIVND (reference sequence). With 8 bases removed from V and 0 bases from J, the gap between germline ends came to 18 bases. The CDR3 contains 16 residues. As DNA, the CDR3 is TGTGCCAGTGGCGGCTGGGGAGTATCTAGCACAGATACGCAGTATTTT. Translated: CASGGWGVSSTDTQYF.

The chain combines TRBV2 with TRBJ2-6; D remains unclear. The CDR3 extends over 14 amino acids. V lost 5 bases to trimming and J lost 0 bases, with 5 bases between them. Germline V gene sequence: CDR1 SNHLY, CDR2 FYNNEI. The CDR3 bases are TGTGCCAGCAGTTTTCTCTCTGGGGCCAACGTCCTGACTTTC. This codes for CASSFLSGANVLTF.

V gene TRBV18 combines with J gene TRBJ1-3, with D possibly being TRBD1 (6 bases). CDR3 length: 16 amino acids. Germline V gene data show CDR1 as KGHSH and CDR2 as LQKENI. Trimming pared 3 bases from V and 0 bases from J, leaving 12 bases between. CDR3 sequence reads: CASSPDSLLSGNTIYF. In nucleotides, the CDR3 is TGTGCCAGCTCACCGGACAGTCTACTCTCTGGAAACACCATATATTTT. Variable domain in full (rest from reference TRBV18 and TRBJ1-3): NAGVMQNPRHLVRRRGQEARLRCSPMKGHSHVYWYRQLPEEGLKFMVYLQKENIIDESGMPKERFSAEFPKEGPSILRIQQVVRGDSAAYFCASSPDSLLSGNTIYFGEGSWLTVV.

This chain joins TRBV5-4 and TRBJ2-7, with a tentative D call TRBD2 (7 bases). This CDR3 has 14 residues. The ends were cut back, 4 bases at V and 4 bases at J, with 15 bases in the middle. CDR1 is SGHNT and CDR2 is YYREEE in the germline V gene (reference sequence). DNA for the CDR3: TGTGCCAGCAGCCGGGGGGCGGGAGCTTACGAGCAGTACTTC. Protein sequence: CASSRGAGAYEQYF. The whole variable domain, remainder taken from reference TRBV5-4 and TRBJ2-7, is ETGVTQSPTHLIKTRGQQVTLRCSSQSGHNTVSWYQQALGQGPQFIFQYYREEENGRGNFPPRFSGLQFPNYSSELNVNALELDDSALYLCASSRGAGAYEQYFGPGTRLTVT.

In its sample, this clone was seen once. The V and J genes are TRBV30 and TRBJ1-2, with 8 bases matching TRBD1. Germline V gene data show CDR1 as GTSNPN and CDR2 as SVGIG (reference sequence). The CDR3 runs to 15 residues. The V and J ends lost 1 base and 5 bases, in that order; junction bases with no gene match: 9. The CDR3 loop reads CAWSAQGQASYGYTF. As DNA, the CDR3 is TGTGCCTGGAGTGCCCAGGGACAGGCGAGTTATGGCTACACCTTC.

Here the CDR3 DNA reads TGCGCCAGCAGTGAGGAAGCTTACTACGAGCAGTACTTC. It encodes CASSEEAYYEQYF. The rearrangement links TRBV10-2 to TRBJ2-7; D not resolved. Germline loops: CDR1 WSHSY, CDR2 SAAADI. This CDR3 contains 13 residues. Trimming left V 2 bases short and J 3 bases short, with 8 bases between.

V is TRBV10-3 and J is TRBJ2-1; maybe TRBD2 (8 bases). V gave up 5 bases and J gave up 8 bases, with 19 bases separating them. This CDR3 region has 15 residues. Germline assignment: CDR1 ENHRY and CDR2 SYGVKD. CDR3 nucleotide sequence: TGTGCCATCAGTCCAATAGCGGGACAGAACGATGAGCAGTTCTTC. Translated: CAISPIAGQNDEQFF.